This TCR beta chain was sequenced for a study of T cell changes during pregnancy in multiple sclerosis. The CDR3 extends over 14 amino acids. V was pared by 5 bases and J by 0 bases, with 2 bases of the junction left unmatched. Germline V lookup: CDR1 MNHEY, CDR2 SMNVEV (reference sequence). Here immunoSEQ multiplex PCR was the method, and the copy in TCRdb shows in-frame clones only, minus some. The sample yields about 75,000 clones, 94% seen once. The chain combines TRBV27 with TRBJ1-1; 8 nucleotides align to TRBD1. This specimen consisted of CD4+ T cells from peripheral blood mononuclear cells, obtained after pregnancy. This clonotype originated in a female donor with multiple sclerosis, enrolled in a pregnancy study. CDR3 in DNA: TGTGCCAGCAGTCCCAGGGGGCTGAACACTGAAGCTTTCTTT. Protein product: CASSPRGLNTEAFF.